Below are 21 T cell receptor beta chains sequenced from a single sample in a study of beta chain features in type 1 diabetes. The whole isolated RNA underwent reverse transcription, so sequencing captured expressed TCRB transcripts. TCRdb keeps only in-frame clones here, not all; method: immunoSEQ multiplex PCR. The sample includes 400,000 to 450,000 clones, over 11% of them seen just once. The specimen was naive CD4+ T cells from blood. All receptors come from a man between 25 and 39 years old in good health.

This sequence joins TRBV2 and TRBJ2-1; 7 nucleotides agree with TRBD1. Germline V gene lookup returns CDR1 SNHLY and CDR2 FYNNEI. This CDR3 has 15 residues. V was clipped by 6 bases and J by 8 bases; unmatched bases: 13. The CDR3 sequence is CASSPYTGAPDEQFF. As DNA, the CDR3 is TGTGCCAGCAGCCCGTACACAGGGGCGCCGGATGAGCAGTTCTTC.

The chain employs TRBV29-1 and TRBJ2-5; a weak D match, TRBD1 (5 bases). Germline V gives CDR1 SQVTM, CDR2 ANQGSEA. Trimming stripped 4 bases from V and 9 bases from J, with 18 bases between. The CDR3 totals 13 residues. The CDR3 coding sequence is TGCAGCGTTGGCCCGGACAAGGAAGGGGCCCAGTACTTC. Translation gives CSVGPDKEGAQYF.

The chain recombines TRBV6-1 with TRBJ1-6, with TRBD1 matching 10 bases. In germline, CDR1 is MNHNS, CDR2 SASEGT. The CDR3 covers 17 residues. Germline trimming cut 4 bases from V and 7 bases from J; bases unmatched to any gene: 10. The CDR3 region is CASSAGDRGSGNSPLHF. CDR3 coding DNA: TGTGCCAGCAGTGCTGGGGACAGGGGATCGGGAAATTCACCCCTCCACTTT.

This clone has more than one count but fewer than ten. This chain joins TRBV5-4 and TRBJ1-1; a weak D match, TRBD1 (5 bases). The CDR3 has 15 amino acids. Germline V gene lookup returns CDR1 SGHNT and CDR2 YYREEE (reference sequence). The germline V and J ends were trimmed by 4 bases and 2 bases, with 15 bases remaining between them. The CDR3 here is CASSPKGVVNTEAFF. DNA of the CDR3: TGTGCCAGCAGCCCTAAAGGGGTGGTTAACACTGAAGCTTTCTTT.

V is TRBV7-2 and J is TRBJ2-5; D is undetermined. V was trimmed by 5 bases and J by 5 bases, leaving 9 bases between them. CDR1 and CDR2 from the germline V gene are SGHTA and FQGNSA. The CDR3 consists of 12 residues. The CDR3 spells CASSRRWETQYF. The CDR3 DNA reads as TGTGCCAGCAGCCGACGATGGGAGACCCAGTACTTC.

This chain uses TRBV2 with TRBJ2-2, with 7 bases identical to TRBD1. CDR3 length: 17 residues. The V gene's germline CDR1 is SNHLY and CDR2 FYNNEI. V was pared by 5 bases and J by 3 bases, with 12 bases of the junction left unmatched. Here the CDR3 reads CASSRRIGGMDTGELFF. The CDR3 region has the DNA TGTGCCAGCAGTCGAAGGATAGGGGGCATGGACACCGGGGAGCTGTTTTTT.

The chain has TRBV6-5 and TRBJ2-1, with 11 bases aligning to TRBD2. Germline assignment: CDR1 MNHEY and CDR2 SVGAGI. The CDR3 is 15 residues long. V trimming: 6 bases; J trimming: 4 bases; junction bases outside the gene matches: 5. CDR3 protein: CASRSTSGRYNEQFF. In DNA, the CDR3 is TGTGCCAGCAGAAGCACTAGCGGGAGATACAATGAGCAGTTCTTC.

V is TRBV29-1 and J is TRBJ2-1; TRBD1 matches 7 bases. V lost 3 bases to trimming and J lost 4 bases; unmatched junction nucleotides: 3. CDR1 is SQVTM and CDR2 is ANQGSEA in the germline V gene. This CDR3 has 13 amino acids. In DNA form, the CDR3 reads TGCAGCGTTGACAGGGGGAGTTACAATGAGCAGTTCTTC. Translation: CSVDRGSYNEQFF.

The gene calls are TRBV18 and TRBJ2-7, with D perhaps assigned TRBD1 or TRBD2 (6 bases each). Germline-derived CDR1 and CDR2 are KGHSH and LQKENI. This CDR3 contains 16 residues. V lost 3 bases to trimming and J lost 0 bases, with 15 bases between them. The CDR3 protein is CASSPNWWGASYEQYF. CDR3 nucleotides: TGTGCCAGCTCACCCAACTGGTGGGGGGCCTCCTACGAGCAGTACTTC.

The rearrangement uses TRBV12-5 and TRBJ2-7, with D perhaps matching TRBD1 (5 bases). This CDR3 has 11 residues. Germline values: CDR1 LGHNT, CDR2 FRNRAP. The ends were cut back, 7 bases at V and 6 bases at J, with 10 bases in the middle. The DNA for the CDR3 is TGTGCTAGTGCCACAGGACCCGAGCAGTACTTC. Its protein is CASATGPEQYF.

This clone was seen a handful of times. V gene TRBV30 combines with J gene TRBJ2-3, with TRBD1 as a possible D gene (6 bases). The germline V and J ends were trimmed by 6 bases and 6 bases, with 19 bases remaining between them. The CDR3 has 14 amino acids. Germline CDR1 is GTSNPN and CDR2 is SVGIG (reference sequence). The CDR3 sequence: CACPLSGQGDTQYF. CDR3 nucleotide sequence: TGTGCCTGTCCCCTCTCAGGGCAGGGGGATACGCAGTATTTT. The whole variable domain, filled in from reference TRBV30 and TRBJ2-3, reads SQTIHQWPATLVQPVGSPLSLECTVEGTSNPNLYWYRQAAGRGLQLLFYSVGIGQISSEVPQNLSASRPQDRQFILSSKKLLLSDSGFYLCACPLSGQGDTQYFGPGTRLTVL.

V and J are TRBV29-1 and TRBJ1-1, with unresolved D. CDR3 length: 13 residues. Germline values: CDR1 SQVTM, CDR2 ANQGSEA. V lost 6 bases and J lost 1, with 12 bases in between. CDR3: CSVQGGKNTEAFF. CDR3 sequence (DNA): TGCAGCGTGCAAGGAGGGAAGAACACTGAAGCTTTCTTT.

This clone was observed a few times. This chain links TRBV11-2 with TRBJ2-7; tentatively, D is TRBD1 (5 bases). V dropped 1 base and J dropped 4 bases, with 5 bases sitting between them. Germline loops: CDR1 SGHAT, CDR2 FQNNGV. CDR3 length: 12 amino acids. CDR3 in amino acids: CASSLGTYEQYF. The CDR3 coding sequence is TGTGCCAGCAGCTTAGGGACATACGAGCAGTACTTC. Full variable domain (rest looked up from reference TRBV11-2 and TRBJ2-7): EAGVAQSPRYKIIEKRQSVAFWCNPISGHATLYWYQQILGQGPKLLIQFQNNGVVDDSQLPKDRFSAERLKGVDSTLKIQPAKLEDSAVYLCASSLGTYEQYFGPGTRLTVT.

The V gene is TRBV4-3, the J gene TRBJ2-1; TRBD2 might be the D (5 bases). This CDR3 has 16 amino acids. CDR1 is LGHNA, CDR2 YSLEER, per germline. Trimming removed 4 bases at V and 7 bases at J, with 20 bases between. CDR3 sequence (DNA): TGCGCCAGCAGCCTCCGCCCGCGTCGGGGAGAGAATGAGCAGTTCTTC. Translated, it gives CASSLRPRRGENEQFF.

This clone has only a few counts. V gene TRBV30 combines with J gene TRBJ2-7; D perhaps matches TRBD2 (6 bases). The CDR3 has 13 residues. Germline V gene data show CDR1 as GTSNPN and CDR2 as SVGIG (reference sequence). The V and J ends lost 3 bases and 7 bases respectively, with 16 bases between them. CDR3 nucleotide sequence: TGTGCCTGGAGCCTCGGCCGGGGGAGAGAGCAGTACGTC. Translation: CAWSLGRGREQYV.

The chain couples TRBV15 to TRBJ1-5; no firm D call. Trimming left V 7 bases short and J 6 bases short, with 13 bases between. This CDR3 has 13 residues. Germline CDR1 is LNHNV and CDR2 is YYDKDF (reference sequence). The CDR3 here is CATTLDYAQPQHF. CDR3 DNA sequence: TGTGCCACCACCCTGGACTACGCTCAGCCCCAGCATTTT.

This clone appeared a few times. In nucleotides, the CDR3 is TGTGCCTGGAGAGCGGACAGGGGGAGCTCTGGAAACACCATATATTTT. It encodes CAWRADRGSSGNTIYF. This chain links TRBV30 with TRBJ1-3, with 10 bases that match TRBD1. The germline CDR1 and CDR2 sequences are GTSNPN and SVGIG (reference sequence). There are 16 residues in the CDR3. With V trimmed by 3 bases and J by 0 bases, 5 bases remained unmatched.

This chain uses TRBV29-1 with TRBJ2-4, with D maybe TRBD2 (6 bases). CDR3 length equals 14 residues. The germline gives CDR1 SQVTM, CDR2 ANQGSEA. V lost 6 bases and J lost 6, with 18 bases in between. CDR3 coding DNA: TGCAGCGTCCGTAACGGGAGTTCACGAAACATTCAGTACTTC. Protein sequence: CSVRNGSSRNIQYF.

The chain combines TRBV7-9 with TRBJ1-5, with D uncertain. V was pared by 2 bases and J by 3 bases, with 8 bases between. CDR1 SEHNR and CDR2 FQNEAQ come from the germline V gene (reference sequence). The CDR3 consists of 14 residues. The CDR3 reads CASSLMAHNQPQHF. The CDR3 DNA reads TGTGCCAGCAGCTTAATGGCCCACAATCAGCCCCAGCATTTT.

The rearrangement joins TRBV6-1 to TRBJ1-6; no definite D call. Germline V lookup: CDR1 MNHNS, CDR2 SASEGT. Between the trimmed V and J ends, which lost 3 bases and 8 bases, there was a span of 5 bases. The CDR3 runs 12 residues. CDR3 in amino acids: CASSEWDSPLHF. CDR3 sequence (DNA): TGTGCCAGCAGTGAGTGGGATTCACCCCTCCACTTT.

This chain connects TRBV5-1 to TRBJ2-5, with D tentatively TRBD1 or TRBD2 (5 bases each). Per germline, CDR1 SGHRS and CDR2 YFSETQ. With 2 bases removed from V and 5 bases from J, the gap between germline ends came to 10 bases. The CDR3 length is 13 residues. The CDR3 DNA follows: TGCGCCAGCAGCTTAGCAGGGACGGAGACCCAGTACTTC. Translating it yields CASSLAGTETQYF.